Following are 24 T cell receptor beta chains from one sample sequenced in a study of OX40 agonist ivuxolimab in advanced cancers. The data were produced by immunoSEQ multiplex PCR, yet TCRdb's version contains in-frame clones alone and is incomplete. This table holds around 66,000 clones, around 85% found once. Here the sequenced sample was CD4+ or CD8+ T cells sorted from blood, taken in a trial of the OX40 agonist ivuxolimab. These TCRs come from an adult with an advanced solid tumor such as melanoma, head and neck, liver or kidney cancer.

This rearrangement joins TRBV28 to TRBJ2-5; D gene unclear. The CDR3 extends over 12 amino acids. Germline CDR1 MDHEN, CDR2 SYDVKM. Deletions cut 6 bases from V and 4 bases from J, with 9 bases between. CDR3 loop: CASSGPGETQYF. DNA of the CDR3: TGTGCCAGCAGCGGACCGGGAGAGACCCAGTACTTC.

The CDR3 DNA follows: TGTGCCAGCAAGAGAGAGGGGCACTCTGGAAACACCATATATTTT. It yields the protein CASKREGHSGNTIYF. The V gene is TRBV6-5, the J gene TRBJ1-3, with D tentatively TRBD1 (5 bases). V shed 7 bases and J shed 0 bases, with 13 bases lying between them. The CDR3 is 15 residues long. Germline V gene sequence: CDR1 MNHEY, CDR2 SVGAGI.

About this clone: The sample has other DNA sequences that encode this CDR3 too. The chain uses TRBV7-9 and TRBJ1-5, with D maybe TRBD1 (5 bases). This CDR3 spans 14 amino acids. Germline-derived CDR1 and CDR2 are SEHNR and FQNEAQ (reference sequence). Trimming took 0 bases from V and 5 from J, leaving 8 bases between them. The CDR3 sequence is CASSLAGGYQPQHF. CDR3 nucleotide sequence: TGTGCCAGCAGCTTAGCTGGGGGGTATCAGCCCCAGCATTTT. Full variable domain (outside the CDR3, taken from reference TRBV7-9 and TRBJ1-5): DTGVSQNPRHKITKRGQNVTFRCDPISEHNRLYWYRQTLGQGPEFLTYFQNEAQLEKSRLLSDRFSAERPKGSFSTLEIQRTEQGDSAMYLCASSLAGGYQPQHFGDGTRLSIL.

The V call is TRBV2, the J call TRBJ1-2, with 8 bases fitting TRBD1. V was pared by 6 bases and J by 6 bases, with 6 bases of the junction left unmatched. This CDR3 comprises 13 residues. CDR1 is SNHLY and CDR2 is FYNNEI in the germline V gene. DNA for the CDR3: TGTGCCAGCAGCGTTAGACAGGGGCATGGCTACACCTTC. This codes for CASSVRQGHGYTF. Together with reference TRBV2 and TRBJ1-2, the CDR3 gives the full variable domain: EPEVTQTPSHQVTQMGQEVILRCVPISNHLYFYWYRQILGQKVEFLVSFYNNEISEKSEIFDDQFSVERPDGSNFTLKIRSTKLEDSAMYFCASSVRQGHGYTFGSGTRLTVV.

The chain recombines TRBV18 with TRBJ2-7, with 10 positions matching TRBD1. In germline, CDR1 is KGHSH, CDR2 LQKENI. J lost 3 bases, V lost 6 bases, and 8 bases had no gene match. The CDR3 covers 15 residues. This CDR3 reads CASSPKGQGIYEQYF. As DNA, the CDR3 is TGTGCCAGCTCTCCTAAGGGACAGGGGATCTACGAGCAGTACTTC.

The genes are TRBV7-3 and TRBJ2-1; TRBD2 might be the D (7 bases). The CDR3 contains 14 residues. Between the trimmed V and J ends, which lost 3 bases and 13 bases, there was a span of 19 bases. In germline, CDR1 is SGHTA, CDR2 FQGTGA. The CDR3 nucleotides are TGTGCCAGCAGCTTGGGGGGGCCCACAAGGCGACAGTTCTTC. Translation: CASSLGGPTRRQFF.

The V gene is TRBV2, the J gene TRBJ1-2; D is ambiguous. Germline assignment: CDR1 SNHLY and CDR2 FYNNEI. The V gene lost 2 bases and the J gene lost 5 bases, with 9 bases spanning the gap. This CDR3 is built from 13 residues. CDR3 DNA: TGTGCCAGCAGTGAACTCTTAAGATATGGCTACACCTTC. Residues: CASSELLRYGYTF.

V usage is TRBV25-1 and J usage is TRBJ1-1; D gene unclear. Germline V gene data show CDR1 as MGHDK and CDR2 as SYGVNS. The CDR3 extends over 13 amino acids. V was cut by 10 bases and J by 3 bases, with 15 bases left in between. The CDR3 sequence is CATTRTGDTEAFF. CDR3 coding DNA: TGTGCCACGACAAGGACCGGGGACACTGAAGCTTTCTTT. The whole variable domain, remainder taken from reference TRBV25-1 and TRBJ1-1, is EADIYQTPRYLVIGTGKKITLECSQTMGHDKMYWYQQDPGMELHLIHYSYGVNSTEKGDLSSESTVSRIRTEHFPLTLESARPSHTSQYLCATTRTGDTEAFFGQGTRLTVV.

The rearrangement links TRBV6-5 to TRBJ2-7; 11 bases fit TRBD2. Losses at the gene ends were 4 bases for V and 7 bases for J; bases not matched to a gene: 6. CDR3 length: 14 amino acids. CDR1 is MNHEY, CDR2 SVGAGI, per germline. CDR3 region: CASSLAGGTAEQYF. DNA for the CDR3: TGTGCCAGCAGTTTAGCGGGAGGGACCGCTGAGCAGTACTTC.

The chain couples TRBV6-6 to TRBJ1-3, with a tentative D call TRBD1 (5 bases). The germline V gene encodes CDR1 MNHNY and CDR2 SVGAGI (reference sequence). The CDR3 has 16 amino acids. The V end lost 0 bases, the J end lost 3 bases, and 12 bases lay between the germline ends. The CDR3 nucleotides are TGTGCCAGCAGTTACTCGGGAGGGGTTGGTGGAAACACCATATATTTT. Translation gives CASSYSGGVGGNTIYF.

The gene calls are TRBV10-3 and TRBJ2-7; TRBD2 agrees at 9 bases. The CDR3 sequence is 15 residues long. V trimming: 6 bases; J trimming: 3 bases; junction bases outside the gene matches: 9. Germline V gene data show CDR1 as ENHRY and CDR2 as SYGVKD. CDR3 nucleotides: TGTGCCATCAGGGAGGTAGCGGGAGTGGGCTACGAGCAGTACTTC. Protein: CAIREVAGVGYEQYF.

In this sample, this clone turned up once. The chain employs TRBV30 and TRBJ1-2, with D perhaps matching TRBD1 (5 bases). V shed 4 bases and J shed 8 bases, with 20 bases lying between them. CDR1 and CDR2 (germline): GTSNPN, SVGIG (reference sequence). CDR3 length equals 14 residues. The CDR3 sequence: CAWIPWGRSGGYTF. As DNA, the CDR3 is TGTGCCTGGATTCCTTGGGGACGCTCCGGGGGCTACACCTTC.

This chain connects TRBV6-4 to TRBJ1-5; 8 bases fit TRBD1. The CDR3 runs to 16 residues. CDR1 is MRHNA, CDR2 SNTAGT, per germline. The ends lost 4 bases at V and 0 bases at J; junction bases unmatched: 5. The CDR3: CASSGGDRNSNQPQHF. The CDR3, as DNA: TGTGCCAGCAGTGGGGGGGACAGGAATAGCAATCAGCCCCAGCATTTT.

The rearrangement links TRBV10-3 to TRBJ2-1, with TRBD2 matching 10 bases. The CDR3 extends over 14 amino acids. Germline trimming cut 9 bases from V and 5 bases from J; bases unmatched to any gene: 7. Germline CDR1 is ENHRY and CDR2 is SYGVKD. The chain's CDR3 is CAIRGLAPDNEQFF. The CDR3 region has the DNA TGTGCCATTAGGGGACTAGCGCCGGACAATGAGCAGTTCTTC.

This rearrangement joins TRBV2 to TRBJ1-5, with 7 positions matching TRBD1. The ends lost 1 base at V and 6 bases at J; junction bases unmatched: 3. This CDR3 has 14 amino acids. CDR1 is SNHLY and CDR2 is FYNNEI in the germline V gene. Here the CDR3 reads CASSEERQGQPQHF. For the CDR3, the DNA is TGTGCCAGCAGTGAAGAACGACAGGGTCAGCCCCAGCATTTT.

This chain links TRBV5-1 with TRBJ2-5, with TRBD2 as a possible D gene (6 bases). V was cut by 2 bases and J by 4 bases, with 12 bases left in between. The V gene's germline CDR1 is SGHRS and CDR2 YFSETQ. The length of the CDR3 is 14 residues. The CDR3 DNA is TGCGCCAGCAGCTTTGGGGGGTTAAGAGAGACCCAGTACTTC. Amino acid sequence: CASSFGGLRETQYF.

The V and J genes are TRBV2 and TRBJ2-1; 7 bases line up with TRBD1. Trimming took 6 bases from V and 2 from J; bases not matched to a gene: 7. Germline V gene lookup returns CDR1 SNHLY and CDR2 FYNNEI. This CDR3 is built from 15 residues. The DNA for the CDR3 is TGTGCCAGCAGCCAGGGGGACAGTCCCTACAATGAGCAGTTCTTC. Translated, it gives CASSQGDSPYNEQFF.

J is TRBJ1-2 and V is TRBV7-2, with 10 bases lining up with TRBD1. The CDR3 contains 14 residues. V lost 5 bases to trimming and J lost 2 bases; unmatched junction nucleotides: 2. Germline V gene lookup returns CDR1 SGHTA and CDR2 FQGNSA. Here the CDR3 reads CASSPGQGNYGYTF. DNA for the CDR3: TGTGCCAGCAGCCCGGGACAGGGGAACTATGGCTACACCTTC. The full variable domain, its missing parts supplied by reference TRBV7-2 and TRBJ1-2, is GAGVSQSPSNKVTEKGKDVELRCDPISGHTALYWYRQSLGQGLEFLIYFQGNSAPDKSGLPSDRFSAERTGGSVSTLTIQRTQQEDSAVYLCASSPGQGNYGYTFGSGTRLTVV.

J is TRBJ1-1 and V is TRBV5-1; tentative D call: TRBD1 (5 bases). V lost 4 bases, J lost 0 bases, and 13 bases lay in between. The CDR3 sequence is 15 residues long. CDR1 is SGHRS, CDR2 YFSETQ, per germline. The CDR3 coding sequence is TGCGCCAGCAGCCCCTCCGCAGGGATGAACACTGAAGCTTTCTTT. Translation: CASSPSAGMNTEAFF.

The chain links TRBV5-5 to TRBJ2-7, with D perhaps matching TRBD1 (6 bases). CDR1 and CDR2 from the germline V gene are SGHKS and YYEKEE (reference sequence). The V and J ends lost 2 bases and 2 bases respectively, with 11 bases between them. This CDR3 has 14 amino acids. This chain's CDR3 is CASSLATGPYEQYF. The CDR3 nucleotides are TGTGCCAGCAGCTTAGCTACAGGGCCCTACGAGCAGTACTTC.

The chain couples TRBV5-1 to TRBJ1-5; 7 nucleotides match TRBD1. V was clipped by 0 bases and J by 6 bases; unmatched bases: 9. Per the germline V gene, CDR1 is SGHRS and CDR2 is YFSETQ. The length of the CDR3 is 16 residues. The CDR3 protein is CASSLAETGSGQPQHF. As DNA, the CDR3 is TGCGCCAGCAGCTTGGCCGAGACAGGGAGCGGTCAGCCCCAGCATTTT.

CDR3 sequence (DNA): TGCGCCAGCAGCTTGGGCGCTCCCGAGCAGTTCTTC. This sequence encodes CASSLGAPEQFF. The chain carries TRBV5-1 and TRBJ2-1; D gene uncertain. The CDR3 consists of 12 residues. Trimming took 0 bases from V and 10 from J, leaving 8 bases between them. Germline CDR1 and CDR2: SGHRS and YFSETQ. The full variable domain, in which reference TRBV5-1 and TRBJ2-1 provide the parts outside the CDR3, is KAGVTQTPRYLIKTRGQQVTLSCSPISGHRSVSWYQQTPGQGLQFLFEYFSETQRNKGNFPGRFSGRQFSNSRSEMNVSTLELGDSALYLCASSLGAPEQFFGPGTRLTVL.

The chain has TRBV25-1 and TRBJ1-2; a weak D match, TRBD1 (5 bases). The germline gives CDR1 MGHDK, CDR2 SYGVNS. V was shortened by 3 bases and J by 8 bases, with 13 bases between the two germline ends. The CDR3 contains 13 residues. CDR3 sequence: CASSDWGVGGYTF. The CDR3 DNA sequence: TGTGCCAGCAGTGATTGGGGGGTAGGCGGCTACACCTTC.

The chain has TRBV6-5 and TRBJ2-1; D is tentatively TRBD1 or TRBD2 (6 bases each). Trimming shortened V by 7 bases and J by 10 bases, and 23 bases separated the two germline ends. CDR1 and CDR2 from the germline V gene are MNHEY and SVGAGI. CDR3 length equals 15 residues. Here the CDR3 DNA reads TGTGCCAGCATGGGATATAAGGGGGGAGGACGAGAGCAGTTCTTC. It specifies CASMGYKGGGREQFF.